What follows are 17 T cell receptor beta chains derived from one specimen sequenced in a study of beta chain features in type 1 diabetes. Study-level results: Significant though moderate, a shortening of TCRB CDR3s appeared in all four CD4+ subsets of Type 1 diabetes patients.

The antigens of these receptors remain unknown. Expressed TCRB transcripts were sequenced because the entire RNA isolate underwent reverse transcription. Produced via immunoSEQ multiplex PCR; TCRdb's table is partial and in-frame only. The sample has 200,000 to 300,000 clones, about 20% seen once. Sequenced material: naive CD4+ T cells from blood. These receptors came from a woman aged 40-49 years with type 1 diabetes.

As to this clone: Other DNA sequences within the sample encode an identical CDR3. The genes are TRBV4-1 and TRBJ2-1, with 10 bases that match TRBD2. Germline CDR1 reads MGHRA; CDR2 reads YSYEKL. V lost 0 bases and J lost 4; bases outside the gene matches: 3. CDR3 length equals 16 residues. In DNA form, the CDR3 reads TGCGCCAGCAGCCAAGATCCAGCGGGAGGGTACAATGAGCAGTTCTTC. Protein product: CASSQDPAGGYNEQFF.

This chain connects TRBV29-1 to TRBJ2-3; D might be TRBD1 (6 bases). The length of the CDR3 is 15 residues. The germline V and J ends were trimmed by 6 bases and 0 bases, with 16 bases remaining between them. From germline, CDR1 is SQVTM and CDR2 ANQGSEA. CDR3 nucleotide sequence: TGCAGCGTGGTCTTGGGACAAGCCAGCACAGATACGCAGTATTTT. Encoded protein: CSVVLGQASTDTQYF.

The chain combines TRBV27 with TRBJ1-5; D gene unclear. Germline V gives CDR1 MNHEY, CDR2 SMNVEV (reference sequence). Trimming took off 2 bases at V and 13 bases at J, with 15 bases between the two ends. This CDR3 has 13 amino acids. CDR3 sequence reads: CASSLRLPGRQHF. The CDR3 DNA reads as TGTGCCAGCAGTTTAAGGCTCCCAGGCCGACAGCATTTT.

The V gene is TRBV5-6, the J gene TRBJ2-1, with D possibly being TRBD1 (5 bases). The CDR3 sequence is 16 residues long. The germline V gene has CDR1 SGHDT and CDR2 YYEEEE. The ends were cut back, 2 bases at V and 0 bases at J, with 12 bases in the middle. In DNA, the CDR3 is TGTGCCAGCAGCTTTGGCCGGACAAGCTCCTACAATGAGCAGTTCTTC. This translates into CASSFGRTSSYNEQFF.

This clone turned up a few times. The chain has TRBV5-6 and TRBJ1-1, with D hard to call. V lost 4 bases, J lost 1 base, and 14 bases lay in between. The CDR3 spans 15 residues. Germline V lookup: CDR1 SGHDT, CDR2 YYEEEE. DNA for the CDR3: TGTGCCAGCAGCCTTGAGGGAGGCCGGAACACTGAAGCTTTCTTT. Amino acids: CASSLEGGRNTEAFF.

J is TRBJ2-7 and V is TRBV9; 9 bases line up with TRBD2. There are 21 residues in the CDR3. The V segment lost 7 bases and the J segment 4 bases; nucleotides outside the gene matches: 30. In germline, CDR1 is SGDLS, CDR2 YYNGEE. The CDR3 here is CASATPGGESKRGDRRYEQYF. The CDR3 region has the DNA TGTGCCAGCGCTACCCCCGGGGGGGAGTCCAAGCGGGGGGACCGTCGGTACGAGCAGTACTTC.

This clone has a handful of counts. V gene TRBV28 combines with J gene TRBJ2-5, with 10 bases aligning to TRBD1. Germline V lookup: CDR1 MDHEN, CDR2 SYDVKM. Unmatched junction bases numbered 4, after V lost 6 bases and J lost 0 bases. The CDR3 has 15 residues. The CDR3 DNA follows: TGTGCCAGCAGCCCCGGGACAGGGGACCAAGAGACCCAGTACTTC. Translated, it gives CASSPGTGDQETQYF.

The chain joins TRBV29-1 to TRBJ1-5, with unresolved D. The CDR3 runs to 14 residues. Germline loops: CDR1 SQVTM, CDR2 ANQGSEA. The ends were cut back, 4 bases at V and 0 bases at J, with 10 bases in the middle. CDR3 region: CSVGSGTSNQPQHF. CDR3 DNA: TGCAGCGTTGGATCAGGCACTAGCAATCAGCCCCAGCATTTT.

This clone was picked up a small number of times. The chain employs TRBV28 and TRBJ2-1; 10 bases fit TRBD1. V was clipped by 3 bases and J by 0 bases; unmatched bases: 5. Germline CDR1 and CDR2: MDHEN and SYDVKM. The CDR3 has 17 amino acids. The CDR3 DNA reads TGTGCCAGCAGTTTGGGGACAGGGGCGAGCTCCTACAATGAGCAGTTCTTC. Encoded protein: CASSLGTGASSYNEQFF.

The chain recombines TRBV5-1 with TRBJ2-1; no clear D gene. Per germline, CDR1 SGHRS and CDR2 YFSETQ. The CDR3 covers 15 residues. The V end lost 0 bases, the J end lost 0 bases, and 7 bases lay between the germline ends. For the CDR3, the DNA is TGCGCCAGCAGCTTGGCAGAACCCTCCTACAATGAGCAGTTCTTC. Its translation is CASSLAEPSYNEQFF.

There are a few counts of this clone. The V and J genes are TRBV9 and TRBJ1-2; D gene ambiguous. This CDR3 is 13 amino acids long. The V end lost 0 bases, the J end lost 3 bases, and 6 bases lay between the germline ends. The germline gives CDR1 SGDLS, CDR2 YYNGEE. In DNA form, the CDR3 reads TGTGCCAGCAGCGTAGTCGGGGACTATGGCTACACCTTC. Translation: CASSVVGDYGYTF.

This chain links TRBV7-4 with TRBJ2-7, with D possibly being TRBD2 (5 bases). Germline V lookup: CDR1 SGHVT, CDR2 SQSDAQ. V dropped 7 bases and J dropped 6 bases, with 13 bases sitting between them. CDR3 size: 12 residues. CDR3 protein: CASTSLRGEQYF. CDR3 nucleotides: TGTGCCAGCACCTCCTTACGGGGCGAGCAGTACTTC.

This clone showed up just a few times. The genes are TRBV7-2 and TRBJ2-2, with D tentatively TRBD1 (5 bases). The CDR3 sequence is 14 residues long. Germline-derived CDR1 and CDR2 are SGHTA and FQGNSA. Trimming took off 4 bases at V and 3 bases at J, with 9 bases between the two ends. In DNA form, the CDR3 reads TGTGCCAGCAGCTACCAGGGTGACACCGGGGAGCTGTTTTTT. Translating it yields CASSYQGDTGELFF.

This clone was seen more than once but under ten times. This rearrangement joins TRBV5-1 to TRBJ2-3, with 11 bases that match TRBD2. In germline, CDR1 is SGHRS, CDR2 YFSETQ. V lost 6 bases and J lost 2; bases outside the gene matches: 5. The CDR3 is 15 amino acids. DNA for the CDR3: TGCGCCAGCACCCCACTAGCGGGGGTCACAGATACGCAGTATTTT. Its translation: CASTPLAGVTDTQYF.

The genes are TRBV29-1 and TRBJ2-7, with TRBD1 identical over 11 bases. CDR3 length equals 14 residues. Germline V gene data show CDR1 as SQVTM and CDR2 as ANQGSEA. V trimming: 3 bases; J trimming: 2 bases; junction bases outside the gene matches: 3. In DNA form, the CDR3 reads TGCAGCGTTGAGGGGGGACAGGGGGCCTACGAGCAGTACTTC. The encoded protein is CSVEGGQGAYEQYF.

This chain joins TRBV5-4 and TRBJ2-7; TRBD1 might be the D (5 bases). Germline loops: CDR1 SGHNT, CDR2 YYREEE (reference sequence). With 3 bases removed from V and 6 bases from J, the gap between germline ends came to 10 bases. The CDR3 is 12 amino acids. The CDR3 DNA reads TGTGCCAGCAGCTCACCCAGGGTCGAGCAGTACTTC. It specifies CASSSPRVEQYF.

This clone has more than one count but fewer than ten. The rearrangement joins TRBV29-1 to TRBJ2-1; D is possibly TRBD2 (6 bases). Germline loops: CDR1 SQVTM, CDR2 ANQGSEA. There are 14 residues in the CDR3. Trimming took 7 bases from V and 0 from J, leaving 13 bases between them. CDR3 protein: CSAGDFRSYNEQFF. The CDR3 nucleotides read TGCAGCGCGGGGGACTTTCGCTCCTACAATGAGCAGTTCTTC.